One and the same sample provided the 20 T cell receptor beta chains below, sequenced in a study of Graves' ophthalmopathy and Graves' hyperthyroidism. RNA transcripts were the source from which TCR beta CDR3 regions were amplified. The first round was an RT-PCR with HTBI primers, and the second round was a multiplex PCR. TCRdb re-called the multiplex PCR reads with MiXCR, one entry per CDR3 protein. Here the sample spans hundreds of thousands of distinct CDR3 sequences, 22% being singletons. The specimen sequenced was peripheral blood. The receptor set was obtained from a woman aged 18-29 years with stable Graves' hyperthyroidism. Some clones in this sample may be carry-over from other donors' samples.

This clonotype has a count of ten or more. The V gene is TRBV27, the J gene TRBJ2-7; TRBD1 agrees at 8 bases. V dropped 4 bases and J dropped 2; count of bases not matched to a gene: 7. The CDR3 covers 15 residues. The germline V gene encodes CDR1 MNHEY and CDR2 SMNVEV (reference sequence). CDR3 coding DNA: TGTGCCAGCAGTTCCTACGGACAGGGCCCCTACGAGCAGTACTTC. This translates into CASSSYGQGPYEQYF.

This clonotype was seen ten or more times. The CDR3 DNA is TGCGCCAGCAGCCAAACAGGCTTCGTGGAGGAGACCCAGTACTTC. Translation gives CASSQTGFVEETQYF. This chain connects TRBV5-1 to TRBJ2-5, with D perhaps TRBD1 (5 bases). Between the trimmed V and J ends, which lost 4 bases and 5 bases, there was a span of 18 bases. CDR3 size: 15 residues. The germline V gene has CDR1 SGHRS and CDR2 YFSETQ.

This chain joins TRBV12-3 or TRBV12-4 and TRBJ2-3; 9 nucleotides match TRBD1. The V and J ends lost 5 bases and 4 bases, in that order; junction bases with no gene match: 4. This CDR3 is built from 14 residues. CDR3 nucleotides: TGTGCCAGCAGTAGGGACAGGGTCCCAGATACGCAGTATTTT. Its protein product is CASSRDRVPDTQYF.

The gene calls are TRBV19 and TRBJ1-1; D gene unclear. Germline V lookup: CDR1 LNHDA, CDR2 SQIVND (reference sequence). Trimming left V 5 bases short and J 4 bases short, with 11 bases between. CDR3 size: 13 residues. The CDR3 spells CASSVSAITEAFF. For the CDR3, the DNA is TGTGCCAGTAGTGTTTCTGCGATCACTGAAGCTTTCTTT. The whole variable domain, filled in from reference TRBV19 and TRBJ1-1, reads DGGITQSPKYLFRKEGQNVTLSCEQNLNHDAMYWYRQDPGQGLRLIYYSQIVNDFQKGDIAEGYSVSREKKESFPLTVTSAQKNPTAFYLCASSVSAITEAFFGQGTRLTVV.

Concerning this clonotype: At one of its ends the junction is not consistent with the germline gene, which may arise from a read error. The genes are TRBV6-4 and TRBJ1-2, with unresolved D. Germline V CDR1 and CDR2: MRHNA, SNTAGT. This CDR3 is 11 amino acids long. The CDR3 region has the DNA TGTGCCAGCAGTTACTCCAATGGCTACACCTTC. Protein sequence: CASSYSNGYTF.

DNA for the CDR3: TGTGCCTGGAATACCCTGTACGGGACAGGGGCCTCTGACACTGAAGCTTTCTTT. This gives the protein CAWNTLYGTGASDTEAFF. The genes are TRBV30 and TRBJ1-1; 10 bases align to TRBD1. Per germline, CDR1 GTSNPN and CDR2 SVGIG (reference sequence). The CDR3 is 18 amino acids. V lost 4 bases and J lost 3; bases outside the gene matches: 17.

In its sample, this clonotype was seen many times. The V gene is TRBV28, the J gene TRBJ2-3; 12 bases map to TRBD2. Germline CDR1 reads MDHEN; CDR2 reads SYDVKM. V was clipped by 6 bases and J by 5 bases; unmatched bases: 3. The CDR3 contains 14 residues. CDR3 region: CASRRLAGEDTQYF. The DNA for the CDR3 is TGTGCCAGCAGGAGACTAGCGGGAGAAGATACGCAGTATTTT.

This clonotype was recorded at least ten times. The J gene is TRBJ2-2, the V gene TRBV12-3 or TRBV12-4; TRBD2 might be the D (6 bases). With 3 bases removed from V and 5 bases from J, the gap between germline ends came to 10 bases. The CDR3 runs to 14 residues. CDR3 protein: CASSFGRGTGELFF. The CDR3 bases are TGTGCCAGCAGTTTTGGGCGGGGAACCGGGGAGCTGTTTTTT.

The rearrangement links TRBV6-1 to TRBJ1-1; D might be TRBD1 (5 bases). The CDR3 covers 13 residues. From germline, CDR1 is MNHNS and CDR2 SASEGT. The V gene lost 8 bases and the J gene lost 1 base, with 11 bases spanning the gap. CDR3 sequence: CASEGKRNTEAFF. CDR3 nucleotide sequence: TGTGCCAGCGAGGGGAAGCGGAACACTGAAGCTTTCTTT.

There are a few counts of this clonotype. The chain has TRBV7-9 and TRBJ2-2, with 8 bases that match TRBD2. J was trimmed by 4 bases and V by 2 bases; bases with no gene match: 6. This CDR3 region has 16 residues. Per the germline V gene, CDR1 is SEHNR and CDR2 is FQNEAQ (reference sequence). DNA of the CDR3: TGTGCCAGCAGCTTACCCGGGGGGGTGAGCACCGGGGAGCTGTTTTTT. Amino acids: CASSLPGGVSTGELFF. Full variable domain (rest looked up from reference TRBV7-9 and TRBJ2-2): DTGVSQNPRHKITKRGQNVTFRCDPISEHNRLYWYRQTLGQGPEFLTYFQNEAQLEKSRLLSDRFSAERPKGSFSTLEIQRTEQGDSAMYLCASSLPGGVSTGELFFGEGSRLTVL.

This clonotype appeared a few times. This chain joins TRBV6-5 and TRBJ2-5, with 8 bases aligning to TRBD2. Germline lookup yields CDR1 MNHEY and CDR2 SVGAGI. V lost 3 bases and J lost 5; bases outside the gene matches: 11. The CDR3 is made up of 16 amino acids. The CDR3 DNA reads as TGTGCCAGCAGTTATACCCTAGCGGGCTCCTTGGAGACCCAGTACTTC. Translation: CASSYTLAGSLETQYF.

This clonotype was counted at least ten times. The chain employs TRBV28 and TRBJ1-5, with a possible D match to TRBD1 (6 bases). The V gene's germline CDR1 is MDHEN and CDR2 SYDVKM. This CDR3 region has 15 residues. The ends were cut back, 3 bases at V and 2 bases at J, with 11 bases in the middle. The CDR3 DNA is TGTGCCAGCAGTTTTGTCTCAGGGGGCAATCAGCCCCAGCATTTT. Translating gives CASSFVSGGNQPQHF.

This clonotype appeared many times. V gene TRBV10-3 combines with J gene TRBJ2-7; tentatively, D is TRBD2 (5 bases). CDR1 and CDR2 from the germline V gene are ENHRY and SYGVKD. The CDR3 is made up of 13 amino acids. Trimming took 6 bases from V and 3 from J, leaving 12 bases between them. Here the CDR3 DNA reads TGTGCCATCAGCTGGGGAGCAGGCTACGAGCAGTACTTC. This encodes CAISWGAGYEQYF.

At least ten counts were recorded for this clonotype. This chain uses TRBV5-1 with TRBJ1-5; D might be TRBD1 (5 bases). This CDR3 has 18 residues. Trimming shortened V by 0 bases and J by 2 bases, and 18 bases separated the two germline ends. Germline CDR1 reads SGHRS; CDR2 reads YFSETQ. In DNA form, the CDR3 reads TGCGCCAGCAGCTTGGAACTTCCCCGGGGGGGACGCAATCAGCCCCAGCATTTT. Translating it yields CASSLELPRGGRNQPQHF.

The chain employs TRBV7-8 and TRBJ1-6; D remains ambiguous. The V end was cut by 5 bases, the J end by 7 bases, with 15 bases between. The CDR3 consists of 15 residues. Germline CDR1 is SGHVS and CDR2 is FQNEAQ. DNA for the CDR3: TGTGCCAGCAGCCCTCAGGACTTAGGGAATTCACCCCTCCACTTT. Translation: CASSPQDLGNSPLHF.

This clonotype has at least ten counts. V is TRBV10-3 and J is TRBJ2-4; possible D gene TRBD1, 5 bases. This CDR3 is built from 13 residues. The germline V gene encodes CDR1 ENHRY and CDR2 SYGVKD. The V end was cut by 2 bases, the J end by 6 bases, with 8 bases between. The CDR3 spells CAISERGLNIQYF. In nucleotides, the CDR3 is TGTGCCATCAGTGAGAGGGGTCTAAACATTCAGTACTTC.

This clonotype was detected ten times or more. DNA for the CDR3: TGTGCCAGCAGCCCCGGACAGGGGAACATTCAGTACTTC. This encodes CASSPGQGNIQYF. The chain combines TRBV7-2 with TRBJ2-4; 9 positions agree with TRBD1. The CDR3 loop spans 13 amino acids. Trimming removed 5 bases from V and 7 bases from J; junction bases left unmatched: 3. From germline, CDR1 is SGHTA and CDR2 FQGNSA.

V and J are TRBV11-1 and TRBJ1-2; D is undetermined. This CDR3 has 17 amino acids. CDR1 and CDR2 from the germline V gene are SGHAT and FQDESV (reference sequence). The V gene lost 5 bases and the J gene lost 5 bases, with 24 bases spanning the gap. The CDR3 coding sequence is TGTGCCAGCAGCCACTTGGGTAACTCAGCCTCCCTTTATGGCTACACCTTC. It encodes CASSHLGNSASLYGYTF.

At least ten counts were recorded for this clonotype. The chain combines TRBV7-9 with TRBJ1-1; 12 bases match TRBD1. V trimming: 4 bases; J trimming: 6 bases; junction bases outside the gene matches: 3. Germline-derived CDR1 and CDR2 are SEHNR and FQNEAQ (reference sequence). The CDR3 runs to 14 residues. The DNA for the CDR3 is TGTGCCAGCAGCTGGGGACAGGGGGCAGCTGAAGCTTTCTTT. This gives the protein CASSWGQGAAEAFF.

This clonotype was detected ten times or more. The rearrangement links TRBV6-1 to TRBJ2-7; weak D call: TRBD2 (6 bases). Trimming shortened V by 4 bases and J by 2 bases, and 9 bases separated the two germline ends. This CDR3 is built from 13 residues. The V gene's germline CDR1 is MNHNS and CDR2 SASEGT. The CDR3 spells CASSAGVTYEQYF. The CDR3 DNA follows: TGTGCCAGCAGTGCGGGAGTGACCTACGAGCAGTACTTC.